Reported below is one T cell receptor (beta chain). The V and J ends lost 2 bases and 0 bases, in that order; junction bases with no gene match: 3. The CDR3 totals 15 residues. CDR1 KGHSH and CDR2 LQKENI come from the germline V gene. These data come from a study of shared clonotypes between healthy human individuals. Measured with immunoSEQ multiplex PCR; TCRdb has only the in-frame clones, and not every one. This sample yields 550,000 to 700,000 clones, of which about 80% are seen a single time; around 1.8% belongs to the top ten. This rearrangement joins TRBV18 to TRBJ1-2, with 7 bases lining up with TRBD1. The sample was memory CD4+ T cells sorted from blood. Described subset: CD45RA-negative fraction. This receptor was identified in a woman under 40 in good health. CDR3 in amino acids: CASSPGQATNYGYTF. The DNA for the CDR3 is TGTGCCAGCTCACCAGGACAGGCAACTAACTATGGCTACACCTTC.